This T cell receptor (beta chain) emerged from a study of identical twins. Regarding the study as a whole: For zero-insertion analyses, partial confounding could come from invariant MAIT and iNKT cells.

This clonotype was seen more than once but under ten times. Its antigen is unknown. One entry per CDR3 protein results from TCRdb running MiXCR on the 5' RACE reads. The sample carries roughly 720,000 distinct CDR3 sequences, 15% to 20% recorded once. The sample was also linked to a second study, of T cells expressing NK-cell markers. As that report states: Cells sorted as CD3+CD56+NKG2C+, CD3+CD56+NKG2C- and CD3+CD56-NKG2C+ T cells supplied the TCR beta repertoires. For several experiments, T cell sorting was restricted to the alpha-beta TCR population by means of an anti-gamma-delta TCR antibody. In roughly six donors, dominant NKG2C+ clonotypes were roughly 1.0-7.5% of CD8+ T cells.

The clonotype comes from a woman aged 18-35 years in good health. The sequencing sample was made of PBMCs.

The CDR3 sequence: CSARGGREVYGYTF. CDR3 DNA sequence: TGCAGTGCTAGGGGGGGACGGGAAGTGTATGGCTACACCTTC. This sequence joins TRBV20-1 and TRBJ1-2, with D possibly TRBD1 on 5 matching bases. From germline, CDR1 is DFQATT and CDR2 SNEGSKA (reference sequence). V lost 3 bases to trimming and J lost 5 bases, with 16 bases between them. This CDR3 contains 14 residues.